The T cell receptor beta chain under discussion was sequenced for a study of tumor-infiltrating lymphocytes in localized non-small cell lung cancer. The assay was immunoSEQ multiplex PCR, and TCRdb's table has in-frame clones only and misses some. The sample has roughly 14,000 clones, 82% seen once; the top ten hold over 15%. The clonotype originates from a human donor with non-small cell lung cancer. The specimen was lung tumor tissue.

The CDR3 is CAISESMGAYSNQPQHF. The CDR3 DNA is TGTGCCATCAGTGAGTCGATGGGCGCGTATAGCAATCAGCCCCAGCATTTT. The rearrangement uses TRBV10-3 and TRBJ1-5, with D unresolved. Germline-derived CDR1 and CDR2 are ENHRY and SYGVKD. The CDR3 sequence is 17 residues long. Between the trimmed V and J ends, which lost 0 bases and 0 bases, there was a span of 12 bases.